These 6 T cell receptor gamma chains originate from one sample sequenced in a study of Vδ1+ human thymocytes. Extracted RNA was reverse transcribed into cDNA. Multiplex PCR used pooled V-gene forward primers and a constant-region reverse primer to amplify CDR3s. TCRdb reanalysed the multiplex PCR reads via CATT. The table has several thousand gamma-chain clones, about 40% seen once. Findings and caveats of the study: Thymic TRG and TRD repertoires appeared highly polyclonal.

Their cognate antigens are unknown. Sequencing used Vdelta1+ gamma-delta thymocytes from the thymus. Stated subset: FACS-sorted CD3+ TCRalphabeta- TCRVdelta1+ TCRVdelta2- thymocytes. All receptors derive from a boy under two years old who had congenital heart surgery.

This chain links TRGV4 with TRGJ1 or TRGJ2. TCRdb does not report a J gene; here it was assigned by matching the DNA to germline references. Looked up from germline, CDR1 is EGSTGY and CDR2 is YDSYTSSV. The CDR3 totals 12 residues. The V gene end was trimmed by 0 bases and the J gene end by 8 bases; junction bases not matched to a gene: 4. The CDR3 region is CATWDGGDKKLF. The CDR3 nucleotides read TGTGCCACCTGGGATGGGGGAGATAAGAAACTCTTT.

A few counts support this clone. V and J are TRGV3 and TRGJ1 or TRGJ2. In the absence of a J gene in TCRdb, the DNA was matched to germline to assign it here. Looked up from germline, CDR1 is VTNTFY and CDR2 is YDVSTARD (reference sequence). V was clipped by 9 bases and J by 2 bases; unmatched bases: 4. The CDR3 extends over 11 amino acids. CDR3 amino acids: CATLDYYKKLF. The DNA for the CDR3 is TGTGCCACCCTCGATTATTATAAGAAACTCTTT.

The chain recombines TRGV5 with TRGJP2. Unmatched junction bases numbered 7, after V lost 0 bases and J lost 3 bases. Germline CDR1 reads VINAFY; CDR2 reads YDVSNSKD. The CDR3 loop spans 16 amino acids. The chain's CDR3 is CATWDRPGGSDWIKTF. CDR3 nucleotide sequence: TGTGCCACCTGGGACAGGCCAGGGGGTAGTGATTGGATCAAGACGTTT.

The V call is TRGV4, the J call TRGJP2. No J gene was available from TCRdb, and it was assigned here by a germline match of the DNA. This CDR3 contains 14 residues. CDR1 and CDR2 (germline): EGSTGY, YDSYTSSV. V shed 0 bases, J shed 8 bases, and the junction held 6 bases outside the gene matches. In DNA form, the CDR3 reads TGTGCCACCTGGGATGGGCTAGGGGATTGGATCAAGACGTTT. It codes for CATWDGLGDWIKTF.

This clone has a handful of counts. The junction shows a germline mismatch at one end, possibly a read error. Other DNA sequences from this sample encode an identical CDR3 as well. This rearrangement joins TRGV9 to TRGJ1 or TRGJ2. The CDR3 has 14 residues. Germline-derived CDR1 and CDR2 are GITISATS and ISYDGTV (reference sequence). The CDR3 DNA reads TGTGCCTTGTGGGAGGGCTTGAATTATTATAAGAAACTATTT. Its translation: CALWEGLNYYKKLF.

This chain connects TRGV3 to TRGJ1 or TRGJ2. TCRdb carries no J gene annotation; the J gene was assigned here by matching the DNA with germline. Germline values: CDR1 VTNTFY, CDR2 YDVSTARD (reference sequence). The V and J ends lost 0 bases and 4 bases, in that order; junction bases with no gene match: 6. The CDR3 consists of 14 residues. The CDR3 sequence is CATWDRQVYYKKLF. The CDR3 nucleotides read TGTGCCACCTGGGACAGGCAGGTCTATTATAAGAAACTCTTT.